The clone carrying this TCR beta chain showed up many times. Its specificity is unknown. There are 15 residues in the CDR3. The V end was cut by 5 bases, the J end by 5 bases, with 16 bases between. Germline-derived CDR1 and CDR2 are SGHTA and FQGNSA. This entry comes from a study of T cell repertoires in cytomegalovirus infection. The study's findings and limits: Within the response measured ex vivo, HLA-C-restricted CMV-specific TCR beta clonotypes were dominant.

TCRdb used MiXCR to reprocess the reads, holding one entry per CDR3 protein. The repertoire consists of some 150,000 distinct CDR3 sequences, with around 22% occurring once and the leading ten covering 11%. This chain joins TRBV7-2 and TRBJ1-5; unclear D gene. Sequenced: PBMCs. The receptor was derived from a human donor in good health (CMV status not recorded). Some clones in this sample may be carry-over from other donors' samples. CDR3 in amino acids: CASSPGFLSDQPQHF. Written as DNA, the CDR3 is TGTGCCAGCAGCCCCGGGTTTTTGAGCGATCAGCCCCAGCATTTT. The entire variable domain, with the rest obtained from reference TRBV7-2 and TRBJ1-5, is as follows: GAGVSQSPSNKVTEKGKDVELRCDPISGHTALYWYRQSLGQGLEFLIYFQGNSAPDKSGLPSDRFSAERTGGSVSTLTIQRTQQEDSAVYLCASSPGFLSDQPQHFGDGTRLSIL.